This T cell receptor beta chain was recovered during a study of CD8+ T cells in alopecia areata (dated by TCRdb to the late 2010s). For the study in its entirety: Treated patients were enrolled in an open-label pilot trial of oral tofacitinib, 5 to 10 mg twice daily, for moderate-to-severe alopecia areata. The RNA source kit depended on sample type: the PAXgene miRNA kit for fixed scalp, the miRNeasy kit for PBMCs, and the RNeasy kit for mouse skin. Clonality in the scalp was compared among normal scalp (n=4), patchy alopecia areata scalp (n=8), and alopecia totalis/universalis scalp (n=8). In humans, TCRbeta sequencing was performed on scalp tissue and on sorted CD4+ and CD8+ peripheral blood T cells from healthy controls and from patients with patchy or totalis/universalis alopecia areata. immunoSEQ multiplex PCR using 35 Vbeta forward primers and 13 Jbeta reverse primers was used to amplify TCRbeta CDR3 regions. Tofacitinib was administered for 6 to 18 months, and 6 months of follow-up off drug were then conducted to assess delayed response and recurrence. Tofacitinib-treated patients had biopsies at baseline and at 4 and 24 weeks of treatment, with a later scalp biopsy in several patients. High-throughput TCRbeta sequencing was used to examine T cell clonal expansion in alopecia areata in both the C3H/HeJ mouse model and human patients. Overall results and qualifications from the work: Compared with normal scalp, lesional scalp, particularly in alopecia totalis/universalis, had higher clonality and more expanded CD8+ clones, which suggests antigenic drive. Shared TCR sequences between patients were less evident than in mice, which may be partly attributable to HLA diversity in the patient population. Resident alphabeta T cells in normal human skin are also sequenced, complicating scalp TCR repertoire analysis, unlike mouse skin dominated by gammadelta T cells.

Library method: the immunoSEQ multiplex PCR assay. RNA was extracted from all samples and reverse transcribed into cDNA as template for TCR sequencing. First-strand cDNA was synthesized using SuperScript III with a 2:1 mix of oligo-dT and random hexamers. A synthetic immune receptor repertoire was used to assess amplification bias, and residual bias was removed computationally. Regarding the original processing steps: After raw reads were preprocessed to remove errors, the CDR3 was defined following IMGT conventions as running from the conserved cysteine to phenylalanine. Clonality was computed by normalizing Shannon entropy by log2 of the number of productive unique TCRs and subtracting the result from 1. Whether each scalp clone was CD4 or CD8 was inferred by checking scalp TCRbeta sequences against the CD4 and CD8 repertoires from sorted blood. TCRdb obtained this table from immuneACCESS and retained in-frame rearrangements with V and J assigned. These tables miss some clones; where compared with another copy, unresolved V genes account for less than half of the shortfall, and the remainder is unexplained. The V and J calls and clone size come from that table; D and trimming were worked out from the DNA. The sample table records 110,000 to 150,000 clones; about 60% of these occur just once. Roughly 6.5% of the sample goes to the ten largest clones.

CDR1 and CDR2 are read off the germline V gene as SQVTM and ANQGSEA. Here V drops 6 bases and J drops 3 bases, and the junction holds 4 bases not matched to any gene. The CDR3 spans 12 residues, from the cysteine through the phenylalanine. The sequence is cut down to CDR3 DNA, 36 bases in frame from base 1. Concerning this clone itself: The antigen it binds to is not known. The input lacks base qualities; no much larger clone sits a single base away.

Sample time point, as interpreted from the label and publication: baseline before oral tofacitinib. Peripheral blood and lesional scalp punch biopsies were obtained from patients with alopecia areata. After PBMCs were isolated by density centrifugation and stained for CD3, CD4 and CD8, a FACSAria was used to sort CD4+ and CD8+ T cells. Here the sequenced sample was CD4+ T cells sorted from blood, taken at week 0. The TCR was taken from a human donor with alopecia areata. The sequence is built from TRBV29-1 and TRBJ2-5, with 7 bases in between that match TRBD2. This receptor has the CDR3 CSVRAGEETQYF. The nucleotides read TGCAGCGTCAGGGCGGGGGAAGAGACCCAGTACTTC.